The clone carrying this T cell receptor (beta chain) was detected only a few times. TCRdb re-derived calls from the 5' RACE reads in MiXCR, one entry per CDR3 protein. The data show 200,000 to 250,000 distinct CDR3 sequences, about 14% seen once. This sample was taken from a study of identical twins. From germline, CDR1 is SGHRS and CDR2 YFSETQ. V was trimmed by 7 bases and J by 0 bases, leaving 13 bases between them. The CDR3 length is 14 residues. The sequence came from a woman aged 18-35 years in good health. The sequenced sample was memory (CD45RO+) T cells sorted from blood. The V call is TRBV5-1, the J call TRBJ1-1, with no clear D. The CDR3 here is CASDEGSLNTEAFF. Here the CDR3 DNA reads TGCGCCAGCGACGAGGGCAGTCTGAACACTGAAGCTTTCTTT.